The 10 T cell receptor beta chains below all came from one sample that was sequenced in a study of blood T cell repertoires in COVID-19. Profiling relied on immunoSEQ multiplex PCR, and the TCRdb table lists in-frame clones only, not all of them. The sample contains 40,000 or so clones, nearly 90% of which appear only once. Sequencing input: peripheral blood. The receptors come from a man aged 60 to 69 with COVID-19, enrolled during active disease.

This sequence joins TRBV28 and TRBJ1-1; TRBD1 matches 9 bases. This CDR3 contains 15 residues. Germline V gene sequence: CDR1 MDHEN, CDR2 SYDVKM. The V segment lost 6 bases and the J segment 3 bases; nucleotides outside the gene matches: 8. CDR3 bases: TGTGCCAGCAGCGGGACAGGGACTAAGGACACTGAAGCTTTCTTT. Protein sequence: CASSGTGTKDTEAFF.

This sequence joins TRBV3-1 (or the pseudogene TRBV3-2) and TRBJ1-1; tentative D call: TRBD1 (5 bases). The ends were cut back, 4 bases at V and 5 bases at J, with 11 bases in the middle. CDR1 and CDR2 from the germline V gene are LGHDT and YNNKEL (reference sequence). The CDR3 is made up of 13 amino acids. As DNA, the CDR3 is TGTGCCAGCAGCCGAGTGGGGGGTACTGAAGCTTTCTTT. Encoded protein: CASSRVGGTEAFF.

V and J are TRBV6-5 and TRBJ1-2, with 11 positions matching TRBD1. Germline CDR1 is MNHEY and CDR2 is SVGAGI. The length of the CDR3 is 14 residues. The trim removed 6 bases at V and 6 bases at J, leaving 6 bases unmatched. CDR3 coding DNA: TGTGCCAGCAGAAGGGACAGGGGGGACGATGGCTACACCTTC. Translating it yields CASRRDRGDDGYTF.

The chain carries TRBV27 and TRBJ1-4, with TRBD1 matching 8 bases. Germline assignment: CDR1 MNHEY and CDR2 SMNVEV (reference sequence). The V and J ends lost 5 bases and 6 bases, in that order; junction bases with no gene match: 2. The CDR3 runs 13 residues. This CDR3 is CASSQGAHEKLFF. The CDR3 DNA sequence: TGTGCCAGCAGTCAGGGGGCGCATGAAAAACTGTTTTTT.

The rearrangement joins TRBV20-1 to TRBJ1-1; D is unresolved. Trimming took off 1 base at V and 13 bases at J, with 10 bases between the two ends. Germline assignment: CDR1 DFQATT and CDR2 SNEGSKA (reference sequence). The CDR3 is made up of 10 amino acids. The CDR3 loop reads CSARVPQIFF. The CDR3 DNA sequence: TGCAGTGCTAGAGTGCCGCAGATTTTCTTT.

The chain recombines TRBV12-2 with TRBJ1-1. TRBV12-2 is noted as a pseudogene. The CDR3 runs to 15 residues. The CDR3 is CASRLWRRSNVEAFF. In nucleotides, the CDR3 is TGTGCAAGTCGCCTGTGGCGGCGGTCGAACGTGGAAGCTTTCTTT.

This chain joins TRBV9 and TRBJ1-4, with TRBD1 as a possible D gene (5 bases). Germline V gene sequence: CDR1 SGDLS, CDR2 YYNGEE. The CDR3 sequence is 16 residues long. Trimming took 7 bases from V and 6 from J, leaving 22 bases between them. DNA of the CDR3: TGTGCCAGCGGCCTAATCGGGGGAGAAGACGATGAAAAACTGTTTTTT. The encoded protein is CASGLIGGEDDEKLFF.

V gene TRBV11-3 combines with J gene TRBJ2-1; 11 bases map to TRBD2. The CDR3 is made up of 16 amino acids. Germline V lookup: CDR1 SGHNT, CDR2 YENEEA. J was trimmed by 9 bases and V by 5 bases; bases with no gene match: 12. CDR3 amino acids: CASSPWDSGREAEQFF. The CDR3 region has the DNA TGTGCCAGCAGCCCCTGGGATAGCGGGAGGGAAGCTGAGCAGTTCTTC.

J is TRBJ1-6 and V is TRBV14; maybe TRBD1 (5 bases). V shed 4 bases and J shed 5 bases, with 18 bases lying between them. The germline V gene has CDR1 SGHDN and CDR2 FVKESK. This CDR3 region has 17 residues. The CDR3 sequence is CASSLGLEGPNNSPLHF. The CDR3 nucleotides read TGTGCCAGCAGCCTAGGACTGGAGGGGCCGAATAATTCACCCCTCCACTTT.

The genes are TRBV6-5 and TRBJ2-7, with 8 positions matching TRBD1. J gave up 2 bases and V 5 bases, and 5 bases lay outside the gene matches. This CDR3 has 14 amino acids. In germline, CDR1 is MNHEY, CDR2 SVGAGI. The CDR3 coding sequence is TGTGCCAGCAGTCGACAGGGGACAGCCTACGAGCAGTACTTC. Translated: CASSRQGTAYEQYF.